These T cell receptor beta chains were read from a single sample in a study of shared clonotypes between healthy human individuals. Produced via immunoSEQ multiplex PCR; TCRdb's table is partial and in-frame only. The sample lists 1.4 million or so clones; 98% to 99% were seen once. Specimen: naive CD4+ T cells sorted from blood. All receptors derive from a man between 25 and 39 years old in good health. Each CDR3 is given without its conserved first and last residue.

ASSDRASEAQH	TRBJ1-5	TRBV25-1	11
ASSYRLADQETQY	TRBJ2-5	TRBV7-9	13
ASSPQRFRTDTQY	TRBJ2-3	TRBV27	13
ASSPPAYEQY	TRBJ2-7	TRBV28	10
SAEQAGELF	TRBJ2-2	TRBV29-1	9
SVAGQTDRNEKLF	TRBJ1-4	TRBV29-1	13
ASSAGPGTLNEKLF	TRBJ1-4	TRBV18	14
AISDEINTIY	TRBJ1-3	TRBV10-3	10
AISESPPTLAGVNNEQF	TRBJ2-1	TRBV10-3	17
ASGTSGRSGNTIY	TRBJ1-3	TRBV11-2	13
ARSPMFWTGLSAVKSGANVLT	TRBJ2-6	TRBV7-5	21
ASAPGQEGNEQF	TRBJ2-1	TRBV5-1	12
ASTNDRIAKNIQY	TRBJ2-4	TRBV7-8	13
ASRLTSGRINTGELF	TRBJ2-2	TRBV5-1	15
ASSFLGTTYEQY	TRBJ2-7	TRBV7-9	12
SVDHRGTDTQY	TRBJ2-3	TRBV29-1	11
ASSVGQGPVYGYT	TRBJ1-2	TRBV9	13
ASSLGAGGNTGELF	TRBJ2-2	TRBV7-2	14
ASSRTSANTGELF	TRBJ2-2	TRBV6-5	13
ASSLWPDLTYEQY	TRBJ2-7	TRBV28	13
ASGVERQQY	TRBJ2-7	TRBV6-5	9
ASSLGLAGGNEQF	TRBJ2-1	TRBV11-2	13
ASIGQGHSNYGYT	TRBJ1-2	TRBV19	13
ASSVQKGSSYNEQF	TRBJ2-1	TRBV6-1	14
ASSPEAGQLF	TRBJ1-4	TRBV6-5	10
ASSPPFGAERGYNEQF	TRBJ2-1	TRBV18	16
ASSLAGHYNEQF	TRBJ2-1	TRBV7-2	12
ASSEDQSTNEKLF	TRBJ1-4	TRBV10-2	13
ASLIGQNTEAF	TRBJ1-1	TRBV2	11
ASSEGSPYEPQH	TRBJ1-5	TRBV2	12
ASSSGGQKLF	TRBJ1-4	TRBV11-2	10
ATRALGPGLAVYEQY	TRBJ2-7	TRBV7-9	15
ASSLSRPQH	TRBJ1-5	TRBV5-8	9
ASSSGSAYNEQF	TRBJ2-1	TRBV7-8	12
ASSLEGYDNRKAF	TRBJ1-1	TRBV5-5	13
ASSQDGAPGELF	TRBJ2-2	TRBV4-3	12
ASSHRDGTYEQY	TRBJ2-7	TRBV6-1	12
ASSLGRGYGYT	TRBJ1-2	TRBV7-9	11
ASRYRREPSAGYT	TRBJ1-2	TRBV2	13
ASSATWGRDEQY	TRBJ2-7	TRBV5-4	12
ASSSPLAPYEQY	TRBJ2-7	TRBV5-1	12
ASSSREIRDTQY	TRBJ2-3	TRBV11-2	12
ASSLAGGSGSGQF	TRBJ2-1	TRBV7-9	13
ASSLALDGELF	TRBJ2-2	TRBV7-8	11
ASSERTGSSYNEQF	TRBJ2-1	TRBV6-4	14
ASSLKLQGSEAF	TRBJ1-1	TRBV7-9	12
ASRLGLAGNYEQY	TRBJ2-7	TRBV6-5	13
SVRQGADGELF	TRBJ2-2	TRBV29-1	11
ASSLLSGQRADTQY	TRBJ2-3	TRBV19	14
ASSGGTSGLSYEQY	TRBJ2-7	TRBV2	14
ASSDRGELPRKLF	TRBJ1-4	TRBV2	13
ASSRGMTYEQY	TRBJ2-7	TRBV6-5	11
ASSPRAGGPYEQY	TRBJ2-7	TRBV19	13